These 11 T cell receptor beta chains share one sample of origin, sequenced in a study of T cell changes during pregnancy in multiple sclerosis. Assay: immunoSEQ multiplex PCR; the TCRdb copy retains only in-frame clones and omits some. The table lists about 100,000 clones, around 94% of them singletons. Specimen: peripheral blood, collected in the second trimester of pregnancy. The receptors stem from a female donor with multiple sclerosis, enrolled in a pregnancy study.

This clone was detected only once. Here the CDR3 reads CASSYSGSGSNYEQYF. The CDR3 bases are TGTGCCAGCAGTTACTCCGGGAGCGGGTCTAACTACGAGCAGTACTTC. V gene TRBV6-6 combines with J gene TRBJ2-7, with a tentative D call TRBD2 (6 bases). V was clipped by 0 bases and J by 3 bases, with 15 bases between them. The CDR3 extends over 16 amino acids. Germline V gene lookup returns CDR1 MNHNY and CDR2 SVGAGI (reference sequence).

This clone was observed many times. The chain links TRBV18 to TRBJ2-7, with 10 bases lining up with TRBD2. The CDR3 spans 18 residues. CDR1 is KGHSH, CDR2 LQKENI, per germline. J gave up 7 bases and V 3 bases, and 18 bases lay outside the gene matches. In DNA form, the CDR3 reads TGTGCCAGCTCACCCCTTCCAGCGGGAGGGCCAATTCCGCGGGAGCAGTACTTC. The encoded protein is CASSPLPAGGPIPREQYF.

The CDR3 coding sequence is TGTGCCAGCAGTTACTTTGAGGGAGGAAATGAGCAGTTCTTC. Translation gives CASSYFEGGNEQFF. The chain employs TRBV6-5 and TRBJ2-1; TRBD2 might be the D (6 bases). The germline V gene encodes CDR1 MNHEY and CDR2 SVGAGI. Trimming took off 1 base at V and 7 bases at J, with 11 bases between the two ends. CDR3 length: 14 amino acids.

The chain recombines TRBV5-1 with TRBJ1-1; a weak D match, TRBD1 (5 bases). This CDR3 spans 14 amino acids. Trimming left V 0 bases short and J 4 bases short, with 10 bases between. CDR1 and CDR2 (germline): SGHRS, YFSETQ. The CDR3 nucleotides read TGCGCCAGCAGCTTGGACGGGGGTCCCACTGAAGCTTTCTTT. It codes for CASSLDGGPTEAFF.

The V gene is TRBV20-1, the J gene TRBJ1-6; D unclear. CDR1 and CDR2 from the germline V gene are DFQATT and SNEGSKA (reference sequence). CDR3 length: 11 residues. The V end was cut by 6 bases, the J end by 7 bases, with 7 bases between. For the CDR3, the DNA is TGCAGTGCCCTGGGCAATTCACCCCTCCACTTT. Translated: CSALGNSPLHF.

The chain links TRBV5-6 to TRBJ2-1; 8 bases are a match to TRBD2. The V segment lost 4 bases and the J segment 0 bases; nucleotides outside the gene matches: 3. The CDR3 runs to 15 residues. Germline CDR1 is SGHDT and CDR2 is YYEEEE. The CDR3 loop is CASSPGLDSYNEQFF. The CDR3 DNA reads TGTGCCAGCAGCCCGGGACTAGACTCCTACAATGAGCAGTTCTTC.

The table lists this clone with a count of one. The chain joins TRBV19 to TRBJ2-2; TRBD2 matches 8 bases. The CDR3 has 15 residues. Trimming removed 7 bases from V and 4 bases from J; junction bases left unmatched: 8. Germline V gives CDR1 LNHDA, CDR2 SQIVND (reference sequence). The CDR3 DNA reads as TGTGCCAGTAATGGGGTAGCGGGACTCACCGGGGAGCTGTTTTTT. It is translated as CASNGVAGLTGELFF.

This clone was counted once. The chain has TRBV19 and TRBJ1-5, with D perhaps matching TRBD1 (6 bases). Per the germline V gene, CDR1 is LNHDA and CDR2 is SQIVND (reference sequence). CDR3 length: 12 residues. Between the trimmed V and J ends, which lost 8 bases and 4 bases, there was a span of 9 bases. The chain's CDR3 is CASRQGNQPQHF. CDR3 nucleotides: TGTGCCAGTCGGCAGGGGAATCAGCCCCAGCATTTT.

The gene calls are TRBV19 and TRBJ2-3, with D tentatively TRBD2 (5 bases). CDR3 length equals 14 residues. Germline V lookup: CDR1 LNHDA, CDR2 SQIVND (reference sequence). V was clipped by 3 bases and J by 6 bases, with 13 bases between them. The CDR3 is CASSMLAPGDTQYF. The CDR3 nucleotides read TGTGCCAGTAGTATGCTAGCCCCGGGGGATACGCAGTATTTT.

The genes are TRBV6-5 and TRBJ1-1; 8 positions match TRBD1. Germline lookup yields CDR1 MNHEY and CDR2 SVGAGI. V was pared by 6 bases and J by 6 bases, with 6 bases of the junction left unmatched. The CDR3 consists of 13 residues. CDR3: CASSRTGYAEAFF. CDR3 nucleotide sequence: TGTGCCAGCAGCAGGACAGGGTACGCTGAAGCTTTCTTT.

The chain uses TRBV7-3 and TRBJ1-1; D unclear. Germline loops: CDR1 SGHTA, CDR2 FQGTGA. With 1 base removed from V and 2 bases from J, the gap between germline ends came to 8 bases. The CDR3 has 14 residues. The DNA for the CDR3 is TGTGCCAGCAGCTTAAGAGGGATCAACACTGAAGCTTTCTTT. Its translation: CASSLRGINTEAFF.